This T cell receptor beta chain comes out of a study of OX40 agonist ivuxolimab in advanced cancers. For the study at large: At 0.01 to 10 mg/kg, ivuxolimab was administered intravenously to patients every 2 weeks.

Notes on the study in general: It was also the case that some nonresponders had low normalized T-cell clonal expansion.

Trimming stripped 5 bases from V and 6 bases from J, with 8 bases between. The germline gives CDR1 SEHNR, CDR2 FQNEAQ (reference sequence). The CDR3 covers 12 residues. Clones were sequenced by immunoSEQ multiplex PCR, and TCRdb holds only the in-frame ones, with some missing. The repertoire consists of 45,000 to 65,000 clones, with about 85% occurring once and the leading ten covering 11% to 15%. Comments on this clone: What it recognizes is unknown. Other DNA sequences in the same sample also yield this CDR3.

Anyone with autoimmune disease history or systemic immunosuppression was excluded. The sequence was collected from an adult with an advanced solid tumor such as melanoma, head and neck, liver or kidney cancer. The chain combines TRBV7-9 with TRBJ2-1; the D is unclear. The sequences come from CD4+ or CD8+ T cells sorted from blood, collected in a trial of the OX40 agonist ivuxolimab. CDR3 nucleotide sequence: TGTGCCAGCAGCCATGGGGTCAATGAGCAGTTCTTC. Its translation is CASSHGVNEQFF.